This passage covers 29 T cell receptor beta chains from one sample sequenced in a study of blood T cells in healthy people across ages. Together with a sample-barcoded 5' primer, a J-beta primer mix was included in a second PCR lasting roughly 6 to 12 cycles. TCRdb called the 5' RACE reads again in MiXCR, with one record for every CDR3 protein. The repertoire includes more than 650,000 distinct CDR3 sequences, 22% of them detected once, and about 22% sits in the top ten. The material sequenced was blood. The receptor source for this set is a man in his sixties or seventies in good health.

The chain joins TRBV6-5 to TRBJ2-1, with TRBD1 identical over 9 bases. Germline values: CDR1 MNHEY, CDR2 SVGAGI. The CDR3 has 15 amino acids. Trimming removed 5 bases from V and 7 bases from J; junction bases left unmatched: 9. The CDR3 DNA sequence: TGTGCCAGCAGTCCCCCGGGGACAGGGAAGAATGAGCAGTTCTTC. This gives the protein CASSPPGTGKNEQFF.

This clonotype occurred a few times. CDR3 bases: TGTGCCAGCAGCCAAGCAGGGAATTATGAAGCTTTCTTT. It yields the protein CASSQAGNYEAFF. This chain links TRBV3-1 with TRBJ1-1, with D perhaps TRBD1 (5 bases). The CDR3 covers 13 residues. CDR1 and CDR2 (germline): LGHDT, YNNKEL (reference sequence). V was cut by 1 base and J by 7 bases, with 10 bases left in between.

This chain connects TRBV11-2 to TRBJ2-2; D call uncertain. This CDR3 contains 13 residues. Germline CDR1 SGHAT, CDR2 FQNNGV. Trimming left V 1 base short and J 6 bases short, with 6 bases between. CDR3: CASSLVLAGELFF. In DNA, the CDR3 is TGTGCCAGCAGCTTAGTGCTCGCCGGGGAGCTGTTTTTT.

The chain couples TRBV7-2 to TRBJ1-2, with D maybe TRBD1 (5 bases). Germline CDR1 is SGHTA and CDR2 is FQGNSA. The V and J ends lost 4 bases and 7 bases respectively, with 25 bases between them. The CDR3 is made up of 17 amino acids. The CDR3: CASSSAGRERYLSGYTF. The CDR3 bases are TGTGCCAGCAGCTCCGCCGGCAGGGAAAGGTATCTTTCTGGCTACACCTTC.

J is TRBJ1-1 and V is TRBV18; no firm D call. The CDR3 consists of 14 residues. Deletions cut 4 bases from V and 0 bases from J, with 9 bases between. Germline lookup yields CDR1 KGHSH and CDR2 LQKENI. The CDR3 nucleotides read TGTGCCAGCTCACGTGCTGGGGTGAACACTGAAGCTTTCTTT. It yields the protein CASSRAGVNTEAFF.

V is TRBV4-1 and J is TRBJ1-4, with D possibly matching TRBD1 (5 bases). In germline, CDR1 is MGHRA, CDR2 YSYEKL. The CDR3 runs 15 residues. V was cut by 4 bases and J by 6 bases, with 15 bases left in between. CDR3 protein: CASSPSWRGDEKLFF. CDR3 in DNA: TGCGCCAGCAGCCCTAGTTGGAGGGGTGATGAAAAACTGTTTTTT.

This clonotype was recorded only once. This chain links TRBV7-3 with TRBJ1-2; D unresolved. Looked up from germline, CDR1 is SGHTA and CDR2 is FQGTGA. CDR3 length: 13 amino acids. The V and J ends lost 0 bases and 8 bases respectively, with 10 bases between them. DNA for the CDR3: TGTGCCAGCAGCTTAACCGGCCAACGCGGCTACACCTTC. Translating it yields CASSLTGQRGYTF.

This clonotype was observed a few times. The chain employs TRBV7-7 and TRBJ2-5; no clear D. Germline V gene data show CDR1 as SSHAT and CDR2 as FNYEAQ (reference sequence). V gave up 3 bases and J gave up 3 bases, with 8 bases separating them. This CDR3 contains 13 residues. The CDR3 spells CASSFETEETQYF. The CDR3 DNA reads as TGTGCCAGCAGCTTTGAAACGGAAGAGACCCAGTACTTC.

This clonotype was detected only once. This chain uses TRBV12-3 or TRBV12-4 with TRBJ2-3; 10 nucleotides match TRBD2. V lost 6 bases, J lost 13 bases, and 19 bases stayed unmatched. CDR3 size: 16 residues. CDR3 sequence (DNA): TGTGCCAGCAGACGTAGCGGGAGGACGAGAGCAGATGCGGAGTATTTT. This gives the protein CASRRSGRTRADAEYF.

This clonotype was counted a few times. The V call is TRBV6-1, the J call TRBJ2-3; D tentatively fits TRBD1 or TRBD2 (5 bases each). V was clipped by 2 bases and J by 0 bases, with 12 bases between them. Germline values: CDR1 MNHNS, CDR2 SASEGT. The CDR3 covers 16 residues. The CDR3 nucleotides read TGTGCCAGCAGTGAACTGGGGGAATCTAGCACAGATACGCAGTATTTT. Translation gives CASSELGESSTDTQYF.

This clonotype was seen a handful of times. V is TRBV2 and J is TRBJ2-5; tentative D call: TRBD2 (5 bases). Germline loops: CDR1 SNHLY, CDR2 FYNNEI. The CDR3 is made up of 14 amino acids. The V gene lost 1 base and the J gene lost 9 bases, with 15 bases spanning the gap. The chain's CDR3 is CASSEEVAPRAQYF. The CDR3 DNA reads as TGTGCCAGCAGTGAAGAAGTAGCGCCTCGGGCCCAGTACTTC.

This chain connects TRBV11-3 to TRBJ2-1; D perhaps matches TRBD2 (5 bases). Germline V gene sequence: CDR1 SGHNT, CDR2 YENEEA. This CDR3 spans 15 amino acids. The germline V and J ends were trimmed by 5 bases and 7 bases, with 18 bases remaining between them. CDR3 region: CASSLTLSRGNEQFF. The CDR3 bases are TGTGCCAGCAGCCTTACCCTCTCCCGAGGGAATGAGCAGTTCTTC.

The table lists this clonotype with many counts. The V gene is TRBV9, the J gene TRBJ1-2; unclear D gene. The CDR3 is 14 amino acids. The germline CDR1 and CDR2 sequences are SGDLS and YYNGEE. V was clipped by 0 bases and J by 2 bases, with 8 bases between them. CDR3 in amino acids: CASSVGSVNYGYTF. CDR3 DNA: TGTGCCAGCAGCGTAGGTTCGGTAAACTATGGCTACACCTTC.

A remark on this clonotype: Relative to the germline gene, one junction end is altered; a read error may explain this. The chain couples TRBV19 to TRBJ2-4, with D tentatively TRBD2 (6 bases). This CDR3 has 12 amino acids. CDR1 and CDR2 from the germline V gene are LNHDA and SQIVND (reference sequence). CDR3 in DNA: TGTGCCAGTAGCGGGACTTTGAACATTCAGTACTTT. Translation gives CASSGTLNIQYF.

This clonotype came up a few times. The rearrangement links TRBV12-3 or TRBV12-4 to TRBJ2-3, with 8 positions matching TRBD1. This CDR3 spans 14 amino acids. With V trimmed by 7 bases and J by 9 bases, 12 bases remained unmatched. This CDR3 reads CASNRGYHIDTQYF. The CDR3 region has the DNA TGTGCCAGCAACAGGGGGTACCACATAGACACGCAGTATTTT.

V and J are TRBV5-1 and TRBJ1-4; D perhaps matches TRBD1 (5 bases). The CDR3 loop spans 15 amino acids. V was cut by 0 bases and J by 6 bases, with 12 bases left in between. Germline V lookup: CDR1 SGHRS, CDR2 YFSETQ. Here the CDR3 DNA reads TGCGCCAGCAGCTTGGTAGGGGCATTAGATGAAAAACTGTTTTTT. This encodes CASSLVGALDEKLFF.

This clonotype came up a few times. The chain uses TRBV6-4 and TRBJ2-2; 14 bases are shared with TRBD2. The CDR3 has 15 residues. Germline assignment: CDR1 MRHNA and CDR2 SNTAGT. Unmatched junction bases numbered 2, after V lost 6 bases and J lost 5 bases. Written as DNA, the CDR3 is TGTGCCAGCAGAGGACTAGCGGGAGGTACCGGGGAGCTGTTTTTT. This gives the protein CASRGLAGGTGELFF.

The DNA for the CDR3 is TGTGCCAGCAGCGTAGATCCCCAGGGGGATGGCATTCAGTACTTC. Its protein product is CASSVDPQGDGIQYF. This sequence joins TRBV9 and TRBJ2-4; 7 bases are shared with TRBD1. J lost 9 bases, V lost 0 bases, and 9 bases had no gene match. The CDR3 loop spans 15 amino acids. The germline CDR1 and CDR2 sequences are SGDLS and YYNGEE.

This clonotype was seen only a few times. This rearrangement joins TRBV3-1 to TRBJ2-7; TRBD2 aligns across 11 bases. Matching the DNA end better, TRBJ2-5 makes the J call doubtful. Germline V gene data show CDR1 as LGHDT and CDR2 as YNNKEL (reference sequence). The CDR3 runs 17 residues. CDR3 DNA: TGTGCCAGCAGCCAAGATCAAGGGACTAGCGGTCGGGAGACCCAGTACTTC. It codes for CASSQDQGTSGRETQYF.

This clonotype was observed a handful of times. The chain uses TRBV5-4 and TRBJ2-3; 7 bases line up with TRBD1. The CDR3 is made up of 14 amino acids. V gave up 5 bases and J gave up 6 bases; unmatched junction bases: 9. Germline assignment: CDR1 SGHNT and CDR2 YYREEE (reference sequence). This CDR3 is CASRTGQPYDTQYF. The CDR3 DNA follows: TGTGCCAGCAGGACGGGACAGCCTTATGATACGCAGTATTTT.

Turning to this clonotype: A read error may account for a junction end that differs from germline. V usage is TRBV9 and J usage is TRBJ2-1; 8 bases line up with TRBD2. CDR3 size: 16 residues. Germline lookup yields CDR1 SGDLS and CDR2 YYNGEE. CDR3 sequence: CASSSTGTRNWNEQFF. The CDR3 DNA follows: TGCGCCAGCAGTAGCACCGGGACTAGAAATTGGAATGAGCAGTTCTTC.

The chain joins TRBV4-1 to TRBJ2-5, with 7 bases lining up with TRBD2. The V and J ends lost 1 base and 5 bases, in that order; junction bases with no gene match: 4. Germline assignment: CDR1 MGHRA and CDR2 YSYEKL. CDR3 length: 14 residues. CDR3 sequence reads: CASSQGGSEETQYF. CDR3 DNA sequence: TGCGCCAGCAGCCAAGGCGGGAGTGAGGAGACCCAGTACTTC.

This clonotype has just a few counts. V gene TRBV5-1 combines with J gene TRBJ1-6, with D maybe TRBD1 (6 bases). From germline, CDR1 is SGHRS and CDR2 YFSETQ. V lost 0 bases and J 0 bases, leaving 13 bases between the germline ends. This CDR3 is 18 amino acids long. CDR3 protein: CASSLVLNRDSYNSPLHF. The CDR3 nucleotides are TGCGCCAGCAGCTTGGTATTAAACAGGGACTCCTATAATTCACCCCTCCACTTT. Full variable domain (rest looked up from reference TRBV5-1 and TRBJ1-6): KAGVTQTPRYLIKTRGQQVTLSCSPISGHRSVSWYQQTPGQGLQFLFEYFSETQRNKGNFPGRFSGRQFSNSRSEMNVSTLELGDSALYLCASSLVLNRDSYNSPLHFGNGTRLTVT.

This clonotype was counted many times. The gene calls are TRBV12-3 or TRBV12-4 and TRBJ2-2; D gene ambiguous. V lost 1 base and J lost 5, with 8 bases in between. This CDR3 has 14 amino acids. The CDR3 here is CASSLVGRTGELFF. The CDR3 DNA reads as TGTGCCAGCAGTTTAGTGGGAAGGACCGGGGAGCTGTTTTTT.

CDR3 protein: CASSSEGHRDYGYTF. The CDR3, as DNA: TGTGCCAGCAGCTCCGAGGGACATCGAGACTATGGCTACACCTTC. This chain links TRBV7-2 with TRBJ1-2; D possibly corresponds to TRBD1 (6 bases). This CDR3 region has 15 residues. Germline V gene lookup returns CDR1 SGHTA and CDR2 FQGNSA. Trimming removed 4 bases at V and 3 bases at J, with 15 bases between.

The rearrangement uses TRBV30 and TRBJ1-1; D perhaps matches TRBD1 (5 bases). Germline V gene lookup returns CDR1 GTSNPN and CDR2 SVGIG (reference sequence). The CDR3 consists of 12 residues. V lost 0 bases to trimming and J lost 9 bases, with 11 bases between them. This CDR3 is CAWSVLGGQAFF. In nucleotides, the CDR3 is TGTGCCTGGAGTGTACTCGGGGGACAAGCTTTCTTT.

For the CDR3, the DNA is TGCGCCAGCAGCGGCACACCCGGGACTAGCGGGGGGAACCAAGAGACCCAGTACTTC. Translating it yields CASSGTPGTSGGNQETQYF. The gene calls are TRBV5-1 and TRBJ2-5; TRBD2 agrees at 15 bases. CDR1 is SGHRS, CDR2 YFSETQ, per germline. With V trimmed by 4 bases and J by 0 bases, 10 bases remained unmatched. The length of the CDR3 is 19 residues. The variable domain in full, with the rest retrieved from reference TRBV5-1 and TRBJ2-5, is KAGVTQTPRYLIKTRGQQVTLSCSPISGHRSVSWYQQTPGQGLQFLFEYFSETQRNKGNFPGRFSGRQFSNSRSEMNVSTLELGDSALYLCASSGTPGTSGGNQETQYFGPGTRLLVL.

This clonotype appeared a few times. This rearrangement joins TRBV3-1 to TRBJ2-5; tentative D call: TRBD1 (5 bases). The J call is doubtful: the DNA matches TRBJ2-7 better. Germline CDR1 reads LGHDT; CDR2 reads YNNKEL (reference sequence). This CDR3 has 13 amino acids. The CDR3 reads CASSPTDLYEQYF. CDR3 coding DNA: TGTGCCAGCAGCCCGACAGACCTCTACGAGCAGTACTTC.

The chain couples TRBV12-3 or TRBV12-4 to TRBJ2-3; D unresolved. V lost 5 bases, J lost 4 bases, and 10 bases lay in between. The CDR3 runs to 13 residues. This chain's CDR3 is CASSRLRADTQYF. In DNA, the CDR3 is TGTGCCAGCAGTCGACTCCGGGCAGATACGCAGTATTTT.